This is a list of T cell receptor beta chains from one sample in a study of T-cell reconstitution after alpha-beta-depleted transplantation in children. TCRdb reprocessed the PCR reads via MiXCR and lists one record per CDR3 protein. Seen here are about 300,000 distinct CDR3 sequences, just over 7.5% observed once, and the top ten hold approximately 9.6%. Sequenced here: peripheral blood, sampled 360 days after TCRalphabeta/CD19-depleted stem cell transplant. These receptor sequences come from a female patient aged 2 to 10 who had a stem cell transplant for Fanconi anemia, so the T cells may come from the graft donor. Both conserved end residues are part of each CDR3. The D gene is left open where the match is weak. Expanded clones are given a class, and other clones once, few, many or no size at all.

>many|15|TRBJ2-6|TRBV12-3/TRBV12-4|-
TGTGCCAGCAGTACGGGCGTTTCTGGGGCCAACGTCCTGACTTTC
CASSTGVSGANVLTF
>many|14|TRBJ2-2|TRBV7-2|TRBD1
TGTGCCAGCTATTGGCGACAGGGCACCGGGGAGCTGTTTTTT
CASYWRQGTGELFF
>many|15|TRBJ2-1|TRBV4-2|TRBD2
TGTGCCAGCAGCCATACGAGCGGGACTTACAATGAGCAGTTCTTC
CASSHTSGTYNEQFF
>many|14|TRBJ1-5|TRBV19|-
TGTGCCAGTAGTCCGGGACGTGGGGGGCAGCCCCAGCATTTT
CASSPGRGGQPQHF
>many|15|TRBJ2-3|TRBV20-1|TRBD2
TGCAGTGCCGCACTAGCGGGGGGGCTTGGAGATACGCAGTATTTT
CSAALAGGLGDTQYF
>-|13|TRBJ1-1|TRBV6-5|-
TGTGCCAGCAGTTACCAGGGGTGGACTGAAGCTTTCTTT
CASSYQGWTEAFF
>few|16|TRBJ2-7|TRBV7-6|-
TGTGCCAGCAGCTTAGCGCCTAGGGGAAGGGGATACGAGCAGTACTTC
CASSLAPRGRGYEQYF
>-|15|TRBJ2-1|TRBV5-1|-
TGCGCCAGCAGCTTCCTCCCGGACCCGGTGGAAAGGCAGTTCTTC
CASSFLPDPVERQFF
>many|11|TRBJ1-5|TRBV28|-
TGTGCCAGCAGTTTTAATCAGCCCCAGCATTTT
CASSFNQPQHF
>many|17|TRBJ2-6|TRBV6-5|-
TGTGCCAGCAGTTACTCATTAGGGGCGCTTGGGGCCAACGTCCTGACTTTC
CASSYSLGALGANVLTF
>-|15|TRBJ1-4|TRBV5-1|-
TGCGCCAGCAGCCCGGACTACGCAACTAATGAAAAACTGTTTTTT
CASSPDYATNEKLFF
>-|15|TRBJ2-1|TRBV7-9|TRBD2
TGTGCCAGCCGCGGGGGGGCCCTGCGGTACAATGAGCAGTTCTTC
CASRGGALRYNEQFF
>many|14|TRBJ2-3|TRBV5-1|TRBD2
TGCGCCAGCAGACTAGCGGTTACCACAGATACGCAGTATTTT
CASRLAVTTDTQYF
>-|17|TRBJ2-1|TRBV18|TRBD2
TGTGCCAGCTCACCTCGGCGGGGGGTCGTTTCTCGCAATGAGCAGTTCTTC
CASSPRRGVVSRNEQFF
>few|15|TRBJ1-2|TRBV6-5|-
TGTGCCAGCAGTTACAGTGTTGCAGGGGCGCGTGGCTACACCTTC
CASSYSVAGARGYTF
>many|13|TRBJ2-3|TRBV5-1|-
TGCGCCAGCAGCTTGGGGGATACAGATACGCAGTATTTT
CASSLGDTDTQYF
>many|15|TRBJ2-7|TRBV20-1|TRBD2
TGCAGTGCCAGAGCGCCACTAGCGGGTACCTACGAGCAGTACTTC
CSARAPLAGTYEQYF
>many|13|TRBJ2-7|TRBV20-1|TRBD1
TGCAGTGCGTTCGGGACAGGGGCCTACGAGCAGTACTTC
CSAFGTGAYEQYF
>many|14|TRBJ1-4|TRBV12-3/TRBV12-4|-
TGTGCCAGCAGTTTCCGGGTTGGTAATGAAAAACTGTTTTTT
CASSFRVGNEKLFF
>few|15|TRBJ2-2|TRBV12-3/TRBV12-4|TRBD1
TGTGCCAGCAGTTCCCAGGGGGCGAACACCGGGGAGCTGTTTTTT
CASSSQGANTGELFF
>many|14|TRBJ1-2|TRBV7-2|-
TGTGCCAGCAGCTTAGCAGGGTTCAACTATGGCTACACCTTC
CASSLAGFNYGYTF
>many|15|TRBJ2-3|TRBV27|TRBD1
TGTGCCAGCAGTTTATTGGGGACAGGGCGTTTGGCGCAGTATTTT
CASSLLGTGRLAQYF
>-|14|TRBJ2-5|TRBV4-3|-
TGCGCCAGCAGCCAAGAAGGCACTGGAGAGACCCAGTACTTC
CASSQEGTGETQYF
>few|13|TRBJ1-4|TRBV9|-
TGTGCCAGCAGCGCAGGGTCCCCTGAAAAACTGTTTTTT
CASSAGSPEKLFF
>few|18|TRBJ1-6|TRBV6-1|-
TGTGCCAGCAGTAAACCCCGACAGCGGGTTGTTTTTGGTTCACCCCTCCACTTT
CASSKPRQRVVFGSPLHF
>many|15|TRBJ1-1|TRBV7-6|-
TGTGCCAGCAGCTCCCGGAGGGGACCGAACACTGAAGCTTTCTTT
CASSSRRGPNTEAFF
>many|13|TRBJ2-2|TRBV7-3|TRBD2
TGTGCCAGCAGCGCGTCGGGACTAGGGGAGCTGTTTTTT
CASSASGLGELFF
>-|14|TRBJ1-6|TRBV6-1|-
TGTGCCAGCAGTGAAGTAGTGACGTGGCGACCCCTCCACTTT
CASSEVVTWRPLHF
>many|14|TRBJ1-6|TRBV28|-
TGTGCCAGCAGTTTCTGGCCAGCCAGGGCACCCCTCCACTTT
CASSFWPARAPLHF
>many|15|TRBJ2-2|TRBV12-3/TRBV12-4|-
TGTGCCAGCAGTTTAGTAAGCGGCGTCACCGGGGAGCTGTTTTTT
CASSLVSGVTGELFF
>-|13|TRBJ1-1|TRBV6-2/TRBV6-3|-
TGTGCCAGCAGGCCAGTTACTGGTGGTGAAGCTTTCTTT
CASRPVTGGEAFF
>few|17|TRBJ2-3|TRBV7-9|TRBD2
TGTGCCAGCAGCTCCCTTAGCGGGAGGGCCGACACAGATACGCAGTATTTT
CASSSLSGRADTDTQYF
>many|12|TRBJ2-1|TRBV6-2/TRBV6-3|-
TGTGCCAGCAGTTACTACTACAATGAGCAGTTCTTC
CASSYYYNEQFF
>many|13|TRBJ1-1|TRBV29-1|-
TGCAGCGTTGAAGATCCGGGCAGAACTGAAGCTTTCTTT
CSVEDPGRTEAFF
>few|13|TRBJ2-3|TRBV28|TRBD2
TGTGCCAGCGGGGCGGGAGGTGGCGATACGCAGTATTTT
CASGAGGGDTQYF
>many|13|TRBJ2-1|TRBV20-1|-
TGCAGTGCTAGAGTTTCGGATTACAATGAGCAGTTCTTC
CSARVSDYNEQFF
>many|16|TRBJ2-3|TRBV15|-
TGTGCCACCAGCCGCTGGGACATGGGGTCGGCAGATACGCAGTATTTT
CATSRWDMGSADTQYF
>-|18|TRBJ2-3|TRBV7-6|TRBD2
TGTGCCAGCAGCCCACGGACTAGCGGGGGGCCTATCACAGATACGCAGTATTTT
CASSPRTSGGPITDTQYF
>few|16|TRBJ1-1|TRBV5-1|-
TGCGCCAGCAGCCCTAACAGCGGGCAACGGAACACTGAAGCTTTCTTT
CASSPNSGQRNTEAFF
>many|14|TRBJ2-1|TRBV5-6|-
TGTGCCAGCAGCCAATTACCTAGTAACGGTGAGCAGTTCTTC
CASSQLPSNGEQFF
>many|13|TRBJ2-7|TRBV7-2|-
TGTGCCAGCAGCTTAGTAGTTGACAGTGAGCAGTACTTC
CASSLVVDSEQYF
>many|15|TRBJ2-1|TRBV6-4|-
TGTGCCAGCAGTGGCTTGGGGGTCCTAGTCGATGAGCAGTTCTTC
CASSGLGVLVDEQFF
>few|15|TRBJ2-1|TRBV3-1|-
TGTGCCAGCAGCCTTGGTGGGCGCCTAGGAAATGAGCAGTTCTTC
CASSLGGRLGNEQFF
>many|13|TRBJ2-5|TRBV29-1|-
TGCAGCGTTGATCGGGTCCTCCGAGAGACCCAGTACTTC
CSVDRVLRETQYF
>-|12|TRBJ2-1|TRBV5-1|-
TGCGCCAGCAGCAAGCAGGGTCATGAGCAGTTCTTC
CASSKQGHEQFF
>-|19|TRBJ2-1|TRBV9|-
TGTGCCAGCAGCGGGGACCAAACCGGGACCCTTAGTTTCTACAATGAGCAGTTCTTC
CASSGDQTGTLSFYNEQFF
>many|16|TRBJ2-3|TRBV27|TRBD2
TGTGCCAGCAGTTCCCCGGGACTAGCGGGGCCAGATACGCAGTATTTT
CASSSPGLAGPDTQYF
>many|16|TRBJ2-1|TRBV11-1|-
TGTGCCAGCAGCTTAGAGACACCTGTGTTTAACAATGAGCAGTTCTTC
CASSLETPVFNNEQFF
>many|17|TRBJ2-2|TRBV27|-
TGTGCCAGCAGTTTATCTTTAACGGGAGTCACCACCGGGGAGCTGTTTTTT
CASSLSLTGVTTGELFF
>many|13|TRBJ1-4|TRBV20-1|-
TGCAGTGCTAGGTGGTCAGGAAGGGAAAAACTGTTTTTT
CSARWSGREKLFF
>-|15|TRBJ1-6|TRBV7-9|-
TGTGCCAGCAGCCCCGGGACGGCCGGAGATTCACCCCTCCACTTT
CASSPGTAGDSPLHF
>many|14|TRBJ1-5|TRBV12-3/TRBV12-4|-
TGTGCCAGCAGTTCCTCCAGGGCGAATCAGCCCCAGCATTTT
CASSSSRANQPQHF
>-|15|TRBJ1-1|TRBV5-1|-
TGCGCCAGCAGAAGCAGGCGCGGTTTGAACACTGAAGCTTTCTTT
CASRSRRGLNTEAFF
>many|15|TRBJ2-3|TRBV4-3|TRBD2
TGCGCCAGCAGCCAAGGACTAGCGGGGCCAGATACGCAGTATTTT
CASSQGLAGPDTQYF
>-|15|TRBJ1-2|TRBV25-1|-
TGTGCCAGCAGTGAAGCAGGGCTCAGGTTCCATGGCTACACCTTC
CASSEAGLRFHGYTF
>many|15|TRBJ2-7|TRBV6-2/TRBV6-3|TRBD1
TGTGCCAGCAGCCGAATATGGGACAGAGACTACGAGCAGTACTTC
CASSRIWDRDYEQYF
>many|13|TRBJ1-1|TRBV20-1|-
TGCAGTGCAGACCCAGGGGAGAACACTGAAGCTTTCTTT
CSADPGENTEAFF